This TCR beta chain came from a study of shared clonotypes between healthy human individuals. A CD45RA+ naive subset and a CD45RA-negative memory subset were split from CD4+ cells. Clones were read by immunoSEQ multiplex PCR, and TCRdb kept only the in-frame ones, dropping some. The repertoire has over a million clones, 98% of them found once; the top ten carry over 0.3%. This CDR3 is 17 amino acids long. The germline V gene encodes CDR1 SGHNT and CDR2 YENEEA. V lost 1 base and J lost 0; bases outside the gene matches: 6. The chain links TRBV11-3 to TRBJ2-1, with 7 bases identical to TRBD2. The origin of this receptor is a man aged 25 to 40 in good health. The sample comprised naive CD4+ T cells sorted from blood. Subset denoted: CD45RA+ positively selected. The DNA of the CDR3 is TGTGCCAGCAGCTTAGCGGGGAGGGTTAGCTCCTACAATGAGCAGTTCTTC. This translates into CASSLAGRVSSYNEQFF.